The entry below gives a single TCR beta chain sequence along with its context. Its target is unknown. The data stem from a study of T cell responses to AZD1222 COVID-19 vaccine. Whole-study context: The study pooled second doses at about 4 or about 12 weeks.

General study results and limits: Recipients of AZD1222 seropositive at baseline numbered only 6 or 7.

V shed 3 bases and J shed 7 bases, with 16 bases lying between them. The CDR3 consists of 15 residues. Germline V lookup: CDR1 ENHRY, CDR2 SYGVKD. Profiled with immunoSEQ multiplex PCR; TCRdb holds only in-frame clones, not every one. The repertoire holds 45,000 to 60,000 clones, around 88% seen once, with approximately 15% in the top ten. This chain connects TRBV10-3 to TRBJ1-5; no clear D. Sequenced here: peripheral blood, sampled on day 0 of AZD1222 vaccination. This receptor was obtained from an adult in good health. This chain's CDR3 is CAISESSADGQPQHF. CDR3 sequence (DNA): TGTGCCATCAGTGAAAGTTCCGCGGACGGGCAGCCCCAGCATTTT.